Listed here are 29 T cell receptor beta chains from one sample, sequenced in a study of shared clonotypes between healthy human individuals. The assay was immunoSEQ multiplex PCR, and TCRdb's table has in-frame clones only and misses some. Seen here are some 900,000 clones, more than 75% observed once, and the top ten hold around 1.4%. Sequenced: memory CD4+ T cells sorted from blood. This sample's subset: CD45RA-negative fraction. The receptor source for this set is a man aged 18 to 35 in good health.

A note on this clone: This specimen includes other DNA sequences encoding the same CDR3. The CDR3 region is CASSYSDEQFF. The CDR3, as DNA: TGTGCCAGCAGTTACTCCGATGAGCAGTTCTTC. The V gene is TRBV6-5, the J gene TRBJ2-1; D not certain. The V gene's germline CDR1 is MNHEY and CDR2 SVGAGI. V was pared by 0 bases and J by 8 bases, with 2 bases between. The CDR3 is 11 amino acids.

About this clone itself: The sample contains more than one DNA sequence encoding this CDR3. The CDR3 is CASSLDLGVETQYF. Written as DNA, the CDR3 is TGTGCCAGCAGCTTAGATCTCGGGGTGGAGACCCAGTACTTC. The V gene is TRBV11-2, the J gene TRBJ2-5, with D possibly matching TRBD2 (5 bases). The germline gives CDR1 SGHAT, CDR2 FQNNGV. This CDR3 spans 14 amino acids. V dropped 0 bases and J dropped 5 bases, with 10 bases sitting between them.

This clone was observed a handful of times. V and J are TRBV14 and TRBJ1-6; no firm D call. Germline V gene data show CDR1 as SGHDN and CDR2 as FVKESK. Trimming left V 4 bases short and J 10 bases short, with 11 bases between. The CDR3 is made up of 13 amino acids. In DNA, the CDR3 is TGTGCCAGCAGCCGTTGGGAACGATCACCCCTCCACTTT. This translates into CASSRWERSPLHF.

Details on this clone: One junction end disagrees with the germline gene, perhaps due to a read error. This chain joins TRBV6-6 and TRBJ2-7, with 14 nucleotides matching TRBD2. CDR3 length equals 13 residues. Germline values: CDR1 MNHNY, CDR2 SVGAGI (reference sequence). The CDR3 DNA sequence: TGTGCCAGCAGTCGACTAGCGGGAGGGTTAACACCTTTC. Its protein product is CASSRLAGGLTPF.

The V and J genes are TRBV5-4 and TRBJ2-5, with D unresolved. Germline V lookup: CDR1 SGHNT, CDR2 YYREEE (reference sequence). CDR3 length equals 14 residues. Trimming shortened V by 0 bases and J by 4 bases, and 10 bases separated the two germline ends. This chain's CDR3 is CASSLGAFGETQYF. The CDR3, as DNA: TGTGCCAGCAGCTTGGGGGCCTTCGGAGAGACCCAGTACTTC.

The rearrangement links TRBV27 to TRBJ1-6; 8 bases match TRBD1. V lost 6 bases to trimming and J lost 3 bases; unmatched junction nucleotides: 4. Germline CDR1 reads MNHEY; CDR2 reads SMNVEV (reference sequence). The CDR3 totals 15 residues. The CDR3 region is CASSTGQVYNSPLHF. The CDR3, as DNA: TGTGCCAGCAGCACGGGACAGGTCTATAATTCACCCCTCCACTTT.

Only one count was recorded for this clone. The CDR3 region has the DNA TGTGCCAGCAGTTCGATAAGAGGGTACTCCTACGAGCAGTACTTC. Translating it yields CASSSIRGYSYEQYF. This chain links TRBV6-5 with TRBJ2-7, with D possibly TRBD2 on 5 matching bases. The CDR3 runs 15 residues. Germline V gene lookup returns CDR1 MNHEY and CDR2 SVGAGI. The germline V and J ends were trimmed by 4 bases and 0 bases, with 13 bases remaining between them.

V usage is TRBV27 and J usage is TRBJ2-7, with D possibly being TRBD2 (6 bases). This CDR3 spans 19 amino acids. Germline CDR1 reads MNHEY; CDR2 reads SMNVEV (reference sequence). V was shortened by 0 bases and J by 0 bases, with 21 bases between the two germline ends. The CDR3 region is CASSLSGFGAGRTSYEQYF. The CDR3 bases are TGTGCCAGCAGTTTATCTGGTTTCGGGGCTGGGAGGACCTCCTACGAGCAGTACTTC.

The gene calls are TRBV5-1 and TRBJ2-5; maybe TRBD2 (6 bases). The CDR3 has 14 residues. The V end lost 7 bases, the J end lost 5 bases, and 18 bases lay between the germline ends. Germline V gene lookup returns CDR1 SGHRS and CDR2 YFSETQ. This CDR3 reads CASRSMGGGETQYF. CDR3 DNA sequence: TGCGCCAGCCGCTCAATGGGAGGAGGGGAGACCCAGTACTTC.

This clone is a singleton in its sample. The rearrangement uses TRBV10-3 and TRBJ2-7; TRBD2 agrees at 7 bases. This CDR3 has 14 residues. Germline CDR1 is ENHRY and CDR2 is SYGVKD. The V and J ends lost 3 bases and 2 bases, in that order; junction bases with no gene match: 4. CDR3 sequence reads: CAISDLLATYEQYF. CDR3 DNA sequence: TGTGCCATCAGTGACTTACTAGCGACCTACGAGCAGTACTTC.

Worth noting for this clone: The same CDR3 also results from other DNA sequences found in this sample. This chain joins TRBV5-1 and TRBJ2-5, with D possibly TRBD1 on 6 matching bases. Trimming took off 0 bases at V and 2 bases at J, with 8 bases between the two ends. There are 14 residues in the CDR3. CDR1 and CDR2 (germline): SGHRS, YFSETQ. The CDR3: CASSLGRGQETQYF. The DNA for the CDR3 is TGCGCCAGCAGCTTGGGTAGGGGGCAAGAGACCCAGTACTTC.

The CDR3 DNA reads as TGTGCCAGCAGCCGACTCTATGTTAAGGACTACGAGCAGTACTTC. Amino acids: CASSRLYVKDYEQYF. This sequence joins TRBV6-5 and TRBJ2-7; no definite D call. Trimming left V 6 bases short and J 3 bases short, with 18 bases between. Germline lookup yields CDR1 MNHEY and CDR2 SVGAGI. The CDR3 runs to 15 residues.

This clone was picked up a small number of times. V and J are TRBV5-1 and TRBJ2-1; D might be TRBD1 (6 bases). Per the germline V gene, CDR1 is SGHRS and CDR2 is YFSETQ. Between the trimmed V and J ends, which lost 0 bases and 2 bases, there was a span of 12 bases. The CDR3 is made up of 16 amino acids. CDR3 coding DNA: TGCGCCAGCAGCTTGGGGGGGACAAGTACCTACAATGAGCAGTTCTTC. Translated, it gives CASSLGGTSTYNEQFF.

The chain combines TRBV19 with TRBJ2-5, with 7 bases that match TRBD2. V was clipped by 1 base and J by 2 bases; unmatched bases: 10. This CDR3 is built from 17 residues. Germline V CDR1 and CDR2: LNHDA, SQIVND (reference sequence). This chain's CDR3 is CASSIALSSGFQETQYF. CDR3 coding DNA: TGTGCCAGTAGTATAGCATTATCTAGCGGATTTCAAGAGACCCAGTACTTC.

The CDR3 region is CASSRTGQLSYEQYF. CDR3 nucleotide sequence: TGTGCCAGCAGCCGGACAGGACAACTCTCCTACGAGCAGTACTTC. The chain couples TRBV5-4 to TRBJ2-7; TRBD1 matches 7 bases. CDR1 and CDR2 (germline): SGHNT, YYREEE (reference sequence). The trim removed 4 bases at V and 0 bases at J, leaving 7 bases unmatched. This CDR3 comprises 15 residues.

Worth noting for this clone: In the same sample, other DNA sequences code for this CDR3. The chain employs TRBV30 and TRBJ1-2; D not resolved. V lost 3 bases to trimming and J lost 2 bases, with 4 bases between them. CDR3 size: 11 residues. The germline gives CDR1 GTSNPN, CDR2 SVGIG (reference sequence). The CDR3 loop reads CAWSQNYGYTF. The CDR3 DNA sequence: TGTGCCTGGAGCCAAAACTATGGCTACACCTTC.

This clone has only one observation. This chain uses TRBV6-1 with TRBJ2-7, with TRBD2 identical over 9 bases. The CDR3 spans 13 residues. V dropped 11 bases and J dropped 5; count of bases not matched to a gene: 10. The germline CDR1 and CDR2 sequences are MNHNS and SASEGT. The CDR3, as DNA: TGTGCCGCAATAGCGGGAGCAAGAGACGAGCAGTACTTC. It translates to CAAIAGARDEQYF.

The genes are TRBV7-8 and TRBJ1-5, with D unresolved. Germline CDR1 is SGHVS and CDR2 is FQNEAQ. The length of the CDR3 is 13 residues. Between the trimmed V and J ends, which lost 0 bases and 6 bases, there was a span of 6 bases. This CDR3 reads CASSLALSQPQHF. In DNA form, the CDR3 reads TGTGCCAGCAGCTTAGCCCTAAGTCAGCCCCAGCATTTT.

This chain links TRBV7-9 with TRBJ2-7; D may be TRBD1 (7 bases). Trimming left V 6 bases short and J 5 bases short, with 23 bases between. The CDR3 loop spans 16 amino acids. CDR1 and CDR2 (germline): SEHNR, FQNEAQ (reference sequence). As DNA, the CDR3 is TGTGCCAGCAGTTACACCCCTCAGGGGGGCAGGAACGAGCAGTACTTC. Translating gives CASSYTPQGGRNEQYF.

V usage is TRBV2 and J usage is TRBJ2-3; perhaps TRBD1 as D (7 bases). Germline loops: CDR1 SNHLY, CDR2 FYNNEI. Trimming stripped 5 bases from V and 3 bases from J, with 12 bases between. CDR3 size: 14 residues. The CDR3 sequence: CASSWPGGTDTQYF. The DNA of the CDR3 is TGTGCCAGCAGTTGGCCAGGGGGGACAGATACGCAGTATTTT.

The chain carries TRBV6-1 and TRBJ1-5, with unresolved D. V was clipped by 6 bases and J by 7 bases, with 13 bases between them. CDR1 is MNHNS, CDR2 SASEGT, per germline. This CDR3 is 13 amino acids long. The CDR3 sequence is CASSGRFGQPQHF. Written as DNA, the CDR3 is TGTGCCAGCAGCGGAAGGTTTGGGCAGCCCCAGCATTTT.

This clone was seen once. The chain has TRBV5-1 and TRBJ2-7; 7 nucleotides align to TRBD2. The CDR3 sequence is 16 residues long. CDR1 and CDR2 from the germline V gene are SGHRS and YFSETQ. J gave up 0 bases and V 0 bases, and 6 bases lay outside the gene matches. CDR3 coding DNA: TGCGCCAGCAGCTTGGCCCCAGCGGGAAGCTCCTACGAGCAGTACTTC. It translates to CASSLAPAGSSYEQYF.

The chain combines TRBV10-3 with TRBJ1-5, with TRBD1 matching 7 bases. CDR1 is ENHRY and CDR2 is SYGVKD in the germline V gene. The CDR3 consists of 19 residues. V dropped 9 bases and J dropped 0; count of bases not matched to a gene: 20. CDR3 DNA sequence: TGTGCCATACCCGGACGGACAGGCCGTGGTCGATATAGCAATCAGCCCCAGCATTTT. This translates into CAIPGRTGRGRYSNQPQHF.

This chain connects TRBV15 to TRBJ1-2; 8 bases are a match to TRBD1. Germline lookup yields CDR1 LNHNV and CDR2 YYDKDF (reference sequence). J was trimmed by 6 bases and V by 0 bases; bases with no gene match: 6. This CDR3 region has 15 residues. CDR3 in amino acids: CATSRDLPGGDGYTF. The CDR3 DNA reads TGTGCCACCAGCAGAGATCTCCCAGGGGGCGATGGCTACACCTTC.

This clone was seen a single time. With a far larger clone one base away, a read error is the likely cause. The sample contains more than one DNA sequence encoding this CDR3. The rearrangement joins TRBV2 to TRBJ1-6, with D uncertain. CDR3 length: 15 residues. Trimming removed 5 bases at V and 0 bases at J, with 8 bases between. CDR1 and CDR2 from the germline V gene are SNHLY and FYNNEI. The CDR3 region has the DNA TGTGCCAGCAGTCGGGAGAGCTCCTATAATTCACCCCTCCACTTT. Translated, it gives CASSRESSYNSPLHF.

The chain combines TRBV30 with TRBJ2-6, with TRBD2 matching over 10 bases. CDR3 length: 18 residues. Germline V gene data show CDR1 as GTSNPN and CDR2 as SVGIG (reference sequence). Unmatched junction bases numbered 7, after V lost 2 bases and J lost 0 bases. The CDR3 loop reads CAWSNALAGYSGANVLTF. CDR3 DNA: TGTGCCTGGAGTAATGCACTAGCGGGGTACTCTGGGGCCAACGTCCTGACTTTC.

The J gene is TRBJ1-1, the V gene TRBV28; D gene unclear. With 3 bases removed from V and 0 bases from J, the gap between germline ends came to 11 bases. CDR1 is MDHEN, CDR2 SYDVKM, per germline. The CDR3 has 15 residues. In DNA form, the CDR3 reads TGTGCCAGCAGTTTTCGAGCGATCATGAACACTGAAGCTTTCTTT. This gives the protein CASSFRAIMNTEAFF.

The chain joins TRBV27 to TRBJ2-7, with 8 bases matching TRBD1. This CDR3 comprises 17 residues. Per the germline V gene, CDR1 is MNHEY and CDR2 is SMNVEV (reference sequence). Unmatched junction bases numbered 12, after V lost 2 bases and J lost 3 bases. This CDR3 is CASSLHPDRGKDYEQYF. The CDR3 region has the DNA TGTGCCAGCAGTTTACACCCCGACAGGGGCAAAGACTACGAGCAGTACTTC.

The chain couples TRBV6-1 to TRBJ2-7; a possible D gene is TRBD1 (6 bases). Trimming took 5 bases from V and 7 from J, leaving 15 bases between them. Germline V lookup: CDR1 MNHNS, CDR2 SASEGT. This CDR3 spans 13 amino acids. The CDR3, as DNA: TGTGCCAGCAGTTGGGGGACAATGGGGGAGCAGTACTTC. Its translation: CASSWGTMGEQYF.